Presented here are 6 T cell receptor beta chains from one specimen sequenced in a study of T cell responses to AZD1222 COVID-19 vaccine. Sequenced by immunoSEQ multiplex PCR; TCRdb stores in-frame clones only, minus some. The table has some 130,000 clones, around 90% seen once. This specimen consisted of peripheral blood, obtained on day 0 of AZD1222 vaccination. These receptors all come from an adult in good health.

This chain uses TRBV19 with TRBJ2-3; a weak D match, TRBD1 (6 bases). Per germline, CDR1 LNHDA and CDR2 SQIVND (reference sequence). This CDR3 spans 14 amino acids. V lost 3 bases to trimming and J lost 6 bases, with 13 bases between them. CDR3 residues: CASSIDRWGDTQYF. CDR3 nucleotides: TGTGCCAGTAGTATCGACAGGTGGGGCGATACGCAGTATTTT.

This chain connects TRBV6-5 to TRBJ1-5, with D perhaps matching TRBD1 (5 bases). This CDR3 has 14 residues. The germline V gene has CDR1 MNHEY and CDR2 SVGAGI. V was shortened by 6 bases and J by 2 bases, with 11 bases between the two germline ends. The CDR3 DNA sequence: TGTGCCAGCAGCCAATCGGGGGGCAATCAGCCCCAGCATTTT. Amino acid sequence: CASSQSGGNQPQHF.

V and J are TRBV30 and TRBJ2-1; D may match TRBD1 or TRBD2 (6 bases each). V lost 3 bases and J 14 bases, leaving 29 bases between the germline ends. The CDR3 is 16 amino acids. CDR1 and CDR2 from the germline V gene are GTSNPN and SVGIG (reference sequence). The CDR3 DNA reads as TGTGCCTGGAGGAGGGGCTTGGGGGGCAGAGGCGGGAATGAGTTCTTC. Translation: CAWRRGLGGRGGNEFF.

The chain uses TRBV10-3 and TRBJ1-2; a possible D gene is TRBD1 (5 bases). CDR1 ENHRY and CDR2 SYGVKD come from the germline V gene. This CDR3 has 16 residues. V lost 2 bases to trimming and J lost 3 bases, with 16 bases between them. CDR3 bases: TGTGCCATCAGTGAGCTGGACGGCGGGACTTACTATGGCTACACCTTC. Its translation is CAISELDGGTYYGYTF.

The V and J genes are TRBV30 and TRBJ2-5; D unclear. The CDR3 length is 13 residues. The germline CDR1 and CDR2 sequences are GTSNPN and SVGIG (reference sequence). Trimming removed 2 bases from V and 1 base from J, with 8 bases in between. This CDR3 is CAWSRAAQETQYF. The CDR3 DNA is TGTGCCTGGAGTAGGGCAGCCCAAGAGACCCAGTACTTC.

The chain uses TRBV6-2 or TRBV6-3 and TRBJ2-7; D gene unclear. This CDR3 region has 14 residues. The V and J ends lost 0 bases and 3 bases respectively, with 9 bases between them. Germline V CDR1 and CDR2: MNHEY, SVGEGT. The CDR3 loop is CASSYSIADYEQYF. Written as DNA, the CDR3 is TGTGCCAGCAGTTACTCGATAGCAGACTACGAGCAGTACTTC.